The 23 T cell receptor beta chains below come from one sample, sequenced in a study of cytomegalovirus exposure and HLA in healthy donors. Amplification used 60 Vbeta primers and 13 Jbeta primers. Assay used: immunoSEQ multiplex PCR; TCRdb lists only in-frame clones, some missing. The data contain about 160,000 clones, about 75% of them singletons. The material sequenced was PBMCs. The origin of the receptors is a female donor in good health and CMV-seronegative.

V usage is TRBV6-1 and J usage is TRBJ1-1; maybe TRBD1 (6 bases). The CDR3 runs to 13 residues. Trimming pared 4 bases from V and 6 bases from J, leaving 12 bases between. Germline CDR1 is MNHNS and CDR2 is SASEGT. The CDR3 here is CASSGSYRAEAFF. In nucleotides, the CDR3 is TGTGCCAGCAGTGGTAGCTACAGGGCTGAAGCTTTCTTT.

The chain links TRBV7-6 to TRBJ1-1, with 7 bases aligning to TRBD1. From germline, CDR1 is SGHVS and CDR2 FNYEAQ. The junction had 5 bases not matched to a gene; V was cut back by 5 bases and J by 5 bases. The CDR3 extends over 13 amino acids. CDR3 DNA: TGTGCCAGCAGCCCCTCACAGGGGACTGAAGCTTTCTTT. This sequence encodes CASSPSQGTEAFF.

V gene TRBV11-2 combines with J gene TRBJ1-1; no clear D. CDR3 size: 13 residues. V lost 5 bases, J lost 2 bases, and 9 bases lay in between. CDR1 and CDR2 from the germline V gene are SGHAT and FQNNGV. The CDR3 spells CASSPERNTEAFF. The CDR3 DNA sequence: TGTGCCAGCAGCCCAGAGCGAAACACTGAAGCTTTCTTT.

This clone has only a few counts. V gene TRBV19 combines with J gene TRBJ1-1; D possibly corresponds to TRBD1 (6 bases). The germline CDR1 and CDR2 sequences are LNHDA and SQIVND (reference sequence). Trimming removed 7 bases from V and 5 bases from J, with 20 bases in between. The CDR3 runs to 15 residues. CDR3 bases: TGTGCCAGTACCAACCCGAGGGGGGGCAGAACTGAAGCTTTCTTT. It specifies CASTNPRGGRTEAFF. Variable domain in full (rest from reference TRBV19 and TRBJ1-1): DGGITQSPKYLFRKEGQNVTLSCEQNLNHDAMYWYRQDPGQGLRLIYYSQIVNDFQKGDIAEGYSVSREKKESFPLTVTSAQKNPTAFYLCASTNPRGGRTEAFFGQGTRLTVV.

This chain joins TRBV5-8 and TRBJ1-2; 10 bases match TRBD1. CDR3 length: 19 amino acids. After removal of 2 bases from V and 4 bases from J, the junction contained 17 bases not matched to a gene. Germline V CDR1 and CDR2: SGHTS, YDEGEE. DNA for the CDR3: TGTGCCAGCAGCTTTCGGGTTGGGACAGGGGTGCCACCACCCTATGGCTACACCTTC. Translation: CASSFRVGTGVPPPYGYTF.

This clone was seen a single time. The V and J genes are TRBV6-5 and TRBJ1-3; weak D call: TRBD1 (5 bases). V dropped 2 bases and J dropped 4 bases, with 12 bases sitting between them. Germline V CDR1 and CDR2: MNHEY, SVGAGI. This CDR3 region has 15 residues. In DNA, the CDR3 is TGTGCCAGCAGTTACGATAGGGGCGCGGGAAACACCATATATTTT. It encodes CASSYDRGAGNTIYF.

The rearrangement joins TRBV29-1 to TRBJ1-4; 10 nucleotides line up with TRBD1. The junction had 9 bases not matched to a gene; V was cut back by 6 bases and J by 8 bases. CDR1 is SQVTM, CDR2 ANQGSEA, per germline. The CDR3 is 14 amino acids. CDR3 loop: CSVWTGGGGEKLFF. CDR3 nucleotide sequence: TGCAGCGTCTGGACAGGGGGTGGGGGAGAAAAACTGTTTTTT.

The V gene is TRBV5-1, the J gene TRBJ2-7; the D gene is possibly TRBD2 (5 bases). This CDR3 contains 14 residues. Deletions cut 0 bases from V and 3 bases from J, with 10 bases between. Germline V CDR1 and CDR2: SGHRS, YFSETQ. The CDR3 sequence: CASSLVSGSYEQYF. CDR3 nucleotide sequence: TGCGCCAGCAGCTTGGTGAGTGGGAGCTACGAGCAGTACTTC.

The chain uses TRBV5-6 and TRBJ2-5; no firm D call. V gave up 4 bases and J gave up 0 bases, with 10 bases separating them. The CDR3 is 14 amino acids. The germline V gene has CDR1 SGHDT and CDR2 YYEEEE. The CDR3 here is CASSPVQYQETQYF. CDR3 in DNA: TGTGCCAGCAGCCCAGTGCAATACCAAGAGACCCAGTACTTC.

J is TRBJ2-4 and V is TRBV5-7; D perhaps matches TRBD1 (6 bases). TRBV5-7 is given ORF status, its function remaining uncertain. The CDR3 has 16 residues. The V end was cut by 4 bases, the J end by 0 bases, with 14 bases between. CDR3 sequence reads: CASSHTGRLAKNIQYF. The CDR3 bases are TGTGCCAGCAGCCACACAGGGCGTCTAGCCAAAAACATTCAGTACTTC.

This clone occurred once. The V gene is TRBV5-4, the J gene TRBJ2-7, with 11 bases that match TRBD1. Per germline, CDR1 SGHNT and CDR2 YYREEE (reference sequence). The CDR3 totals 15 residues. Trimming took 4 bases from V and 0 from J; bases not matched to a gene: 3. This CDR3 reads CASSRGTGGSYEQYF. The CDR3 DNA reads as TGTGCCAGCAGCCGAGGGACAGGGGGCTCCTACGAGCAGTACTTC. Variable domain in full (rest from reference TRBV5-4 and TRBJ2-7): ETGVTQSPTHLIKTRGQQVTLRCSSQSGHNTVSWYQQALGQGPQFIFQYYREEENGRGNFPPRFSGLQFPNYSSELNVNALELDDSALYLCASSRGTGGSYEQYFGPGTRLTVT.

This clone was recorded only once. The chain has TRBV7-8 and TRBJ1-1; 8 nucleotides line up with TRBD1. Germline V gene lookup returns CDR1 SGHVS and CDR2 FQNEAQ. V gave up 6 bases and J gave up 4 bases; unmatched junction bases: 13. The CDR3 runs to 16 residues. DNA for the CDR3: TGTGCCAGCAGAACAAGACAGGGGAGGTTTCCCACTGAAGCTTTCTTT. Translation: CASRTRQGRFPTEAFF.

The V and J genes are TRBV6-5 and TRBJ2-7; TRBD1 matches at 9 bases. V lost 2 bases and J lost 4; bases outside the gene matches: 3. Looked up from germline, CDR1 is MNHEY and CDR2 is SVGAGI. This CDR3 comprises 14 residues. The CDR3 loop reads CASSYHRGPYEQYF. In nucleotides, the CDR3 is TGTGCCAGCAGTTACCACAGGGGGCCGTACGAGCAGTACTTC.

Written as DNA, the CDR3 is TGTGCCAGCAGTTCCCGTGAAGAGAGCTACACCTTC. This translates into CASSSREESYTF. The chain is built from TRBV6-5 and TRBJ1-2; D is uncertain. The CDR3 runs 12 residues. V dropped 4 bases and J dropped 9 bases, with 12 bases sitting between them. Looked up from germline, CDR1 is MNHEY and CDR2 is SVGAGI.

This clone was counted only a few times. This chain joins TRBV10-2 and TRBJ1-1; 8 positions agree with TRBD1. Trimming cost V 5 bases and J 3 bases; bases outside gene matches: 2. This CDR3 is 13 amino acids long. Germline CDR1 is WSHSY and CDR2 is SAAADI. The CDR3 DNA reads as TGCGCCAGCAGTTGGGACAGGTACACTGAAGCTTTCTTT. This gives the protein CASSWDRYTEAFF.

The rearrangement links TRBV14 to TRBJ2-7; possible D gene TRBD1, 5 bases. Trimming pared 0 bases from V and 2 bases from J, leaving 5 bases between. The germline CDR1 and CDR2 sequences are SGHDN and FVKESK. The CDR3 is 13 residues long. This CDR3 reads CASSQEGAYEQYF. In DNA form, the CDR3 reads TGTGCCAGCAGCCAAGAAGGGGCCTACGAGCAGTACTTC.

The chain joins TRBV29-1 to TRBJ1-2; 8 bases align to TRBD1. The V segment lost 4 bases and the J segment 0 bases; nucleotides outside the gene matches: 4. The CDR3 loop spans 14 amino acids. CDR1 and CDR2 from the germline V gene are SQVTM and ANQGSEA. Here the CDR3 reads CSVGTGKSNYGYTF. The CDR3 DNA follows: TGCAGCGTTGGGACAGGGAAGTCTAACTATGGCTACACCTTC.

The rearrangement links TRBV7-2 to TRBJ2-7; the D gene is possibly TRBD2 (5 bases). The CDR3 runs 18 residues. Germline CDR1 is SGHTA and CDR2 is FQGNSA. With 1 base removed from V and 0 bases from J, the gap between germline ends came to 19 bases. The CDR3 nucleotides are TGTGCCAGCAGCTTAGAAGGATTAGCGCCTTCTAGCTCCTACGAGCAGTACTTC. Amino acid sequence: CASSLEGLAPSSSYEQYF. Full variable domain (missing parts from reference TRBV7-2 and TRBJ2-7): GAGVSQSPSNKVTEKGKDVELRCDPISGHTALYWYRQSLGQGLEFLIYFQGNSAPDKSGLPSDRFSAERTGGSVSTLTIQRTQQEDSAVYLCASSLEGLAPSSSYEQYFGPGTRLTVT.

This chain uses TRBV19 with TRBJ1-5, with a weak D call TRBD1 (6 bases). CDR3 length: 15 amino acids. V was trimmed by 8 bases and J by 1 base, leaving 15 bases between them. Germline loops: CDR1 LNHDA, CDR2 SQIVND (reference sequence). The CDR3 region has the DNA TGTGCCAGTGGTTGGGGGGGGGCGAGCAATCAGCCCCAGCATTTT. It translates to CASGWGGASNQPQHF.

The chain employs TRBV19 and TRBJ2-7, with 9 bases identical to TRBD1. The CDR3 has 15 residues. The V gene end was trimmed by 3 bases and the J gene end by 3 bases; junction bases not matched to a gene: 6. In germline, CDR1 is LNHDA, CDR2 SQIVND (reference sequence). The CDR3 sequence: CASSIQATGGYEQYF. In DNA, the CDR3 is TGTGCCAGTAGTATTCAAGCGACAGGGGGCTACGAGCAGTACTTC.

The genes are TRBV4-1 and TRBJ1-2; 7 nucleotides line up with TRBD1. The CDR3 contains 17 residues. Germline values: CDR1 MGHRA, CDR2 YSYEKL. The junction had 12 bases not matched to a gene; V was cut back by 0 bases and J by 5 bases. The DNA for the CDR3 is TGCGCCAGCAGCCAAGATCACTTGACAGGGACTCTGTATGGCTACACCTTC. Protein: CASSQDHLTGTLYGYTF.

In DNA form, the CDR3 reads TGTGCCAGCAGTTACTCTCAGGCTGGGTTCTACGAGCAGTACTTC. Its protein product is CASSYSQAGFYEQYF. The rearrangement uses TRBV6-5 and TRBJ2-7; no reliable D call. The CDR3 runs to 15 residues. Germline V gives CDR1 MNHEY, CDR2 SVGAGI. Deletions cut 0 bases from V and 3 bases from J, with 12 bases between.

This clone came up a few times. The chain recombines TRBV27 with TRBJ2-1, with D perhaps matching TRBD1 (6 bases). The CDR3 length is 15 residues. V gave up 6 bases and J gave up 3 bases, with 15 bases separating them. From germline, CDR1 is MNHEY and CDR2 SMNVEV (reference sequence). The CDR3 reads CASSPDRFFYNEQFF. As DNA, the CDR3 is TGTGCCAGCAGCCCAGACAGGTTTTTCTACAATGAGCAGTTCTTC.